The 8 T cell receptor beta chains presented below share a single source sample, sequenced in a study of pediatric ulcerative colitis. Profiled with immunoSEQ multiplex PCR; TCRdb holds only in-frame clones, not every one. The sample lists about 36,000 clones, over 65% occurring once. The sample consisted of blood. Source of these receptors: a girl aged 10-17 years with moderate ulcerative colitis.

The J gene is TRBJ2-1, the V gene TRBV5-1; D possibly corresponds to TRBD2 (6 bases). This CDR3 region has 16 residues. The ends were cut back, 7 bases at V and 2 bases at J, with 19 bases in the middle. CDR1 and CDR2 from the germline V gene are SGHRS and YFSETQ. CDR3 sequence: CASFLGGAAAYNEQFF. Here the CDR3 DNA reads TGCGCCAGCTTCCTGGGGGGAGCCGCGGCCTACAATGAGCAGTTCTTC.

The rearrangement joins TRBV7-9 to TRBJ2-3; TRBD1 agrees at 7 bases. Trimming removed 5 bases from V and 6 bases from J; junction bases left unmatched: 20. Germline V gene lookup returns CDR1 SEHNR and CDR2 FQNEAQ (reference sequence). This CDR3 has 18 residues. CDR3 DNA: TGTGCCAGCAGCCCTATATTGGGGGTTATAGGGGGCGAGGATACGCAGTATTTT. Protein product: CASSPILGVIGGEDTQYF.

The J gene is TRBJ1-5, the V gene TRBV6-5; 8 bases agree with TRBD1. The germline gives CDR1 MNHEY, CDR2 SVGAGI. V gave up 4 bases and J gave up 7 bases; unmatched junction bases: 9. This CDR3 has 15 amino acids. CDR3 protein: CASSSTGGGWQPQHF. The CDR3 nucleotides read TGTGCCAGCAGTTCTACAGGGGGGGGTTGGCAGCCCCAGCATTTT.

The chain is built from TRBV10-2 and TRBJ1-1; D is uncertain. The CDR3 sequence is 13 residues long. V was pared by 3 bases and J by 0 bases, with 5 bases between. Germline V gene data show CDR1 as WSHSY and CDR2 as SAAADI. This chain's CDR3 is CASSEVLNTEAFF. The CDR3 region has the DNA TGCGCCAGCAGTGAAGTGCTGAACACTGAAGCTTTCTTT.

The chain combines TRBV19 with TRBJ1-1; 8 nucleotides agree with TRBD1. This CDR3 is 14 amino acids long. The ends lost 6 bases at V and 3 bases at J; junction bases unmatched: 6. Germline CDR1 reads LNHDA; CDR2 reads SQIVND (reference sequence). This chain's CDR3 is CASRTGASDTEAFF. The DNA for the CDR3 is TGTGCCAGTAGGACAGGGGCGTCGGACACTGAAGCTTTCTTT.

The J gene is TRBJ1-2, the V gene TRBV5-1; TRBD1 matches 8 bases. Germline CDR1 is SGHRS and CDR2 is YFSETQ. V shed 0 bases and J 3 bases; nucleotides not matched to a gene: 4. The CDR3 is made up of 15 amino acids. CDR3 DNA: TGCGCCAGCAGCTTGGAACCGACAGGGGACTATGGCTACACCTTC. Translated: CASSLEPTGDYGYTF.

A single count supports this clone. The rearrangement joins TRBV28 to TRBJ2-1, with 9 nucleotides matching TRBD1. Trimming at V came to 6 bases and at J to 5 bases, leaving 5 bases not matched to a gene. CDR3 length: 14 residues. Looked up from germline, CDR1 is MDHEN and CDR2 is SYDVKM. This CDR3 is CASRTGGQNNEQFF. The DNA of the CDR3 is TGTGCCAGCAGGACAGGGGGGCAGAACAATGAGCAGTTCTTC.

As concerns this clone: At one end the junction does not follow the germline gene, possibly because of a read error. The CDR3 sequence is CAWRKGMGTDEKLFF. For the CDR3, the DNA is TGTGCCTGGAGAAAAGGGATGGGAACTGATGAAAAACTGTTTTTT. This chain connects TRBV30 to TRBJ1-4; no clear D gene. Germline CDR1 is GTSNPN and CDR2 is SVGIG (reference sequence). CDR3 length equals 15 residues. Using reference TRBV30 and TRBJ1-4 for the parts outside the CDR3, the full variable domain is SQTIHQWPATLVQPVGSPLSLECTVEGTSNPNLYWYRQAAGRGLQLLFYSVGIGQISSEVPQNLSASRPQDRQFILSSKKLLLSDSGFYLCAWRKGMGTDEKLFFGSGTQLSVL.